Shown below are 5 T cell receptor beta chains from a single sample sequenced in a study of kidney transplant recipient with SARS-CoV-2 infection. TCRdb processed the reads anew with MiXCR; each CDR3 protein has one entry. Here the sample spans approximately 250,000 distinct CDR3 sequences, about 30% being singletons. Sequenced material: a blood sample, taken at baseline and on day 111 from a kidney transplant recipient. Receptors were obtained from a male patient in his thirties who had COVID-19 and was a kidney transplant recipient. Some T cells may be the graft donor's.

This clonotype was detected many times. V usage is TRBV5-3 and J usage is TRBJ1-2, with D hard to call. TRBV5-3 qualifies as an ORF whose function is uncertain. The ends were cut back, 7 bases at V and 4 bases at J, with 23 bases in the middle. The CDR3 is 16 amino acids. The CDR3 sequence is CARALSVVRKTYGYTF. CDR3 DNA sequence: TGTGCCAGAGCTCTATCAGTGGTGAGAAAGACCTATGGCTACACCTTC.

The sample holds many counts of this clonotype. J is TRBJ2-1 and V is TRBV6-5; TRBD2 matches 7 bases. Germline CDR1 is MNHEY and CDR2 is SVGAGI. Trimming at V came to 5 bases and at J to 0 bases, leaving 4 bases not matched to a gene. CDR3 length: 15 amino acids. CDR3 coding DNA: TGTGCCAGCAGTGACCTAGCGGTCTCCTACAATGAGCAGTTCTTC. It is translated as CASSDLAVSYNEQFF.

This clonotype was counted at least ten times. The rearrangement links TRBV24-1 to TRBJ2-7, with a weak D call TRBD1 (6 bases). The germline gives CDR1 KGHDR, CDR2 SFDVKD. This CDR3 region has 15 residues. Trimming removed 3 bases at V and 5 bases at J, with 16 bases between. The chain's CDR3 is CATSDPSGVSDEQYF. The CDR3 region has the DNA TGTGCCACCAGTGATCCCTCAGGGGTGTCCGACGAGCAGTACTTC.

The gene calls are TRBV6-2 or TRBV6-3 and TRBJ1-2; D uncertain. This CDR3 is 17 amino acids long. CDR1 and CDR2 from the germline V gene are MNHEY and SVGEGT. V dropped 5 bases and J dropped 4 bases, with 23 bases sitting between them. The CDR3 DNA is TGTGCCAGCAGTCTGGAAAGCCGCATCGGAAAGACCTATGGCTACACCTTC. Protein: CASSLESRIGKTYGYTF.

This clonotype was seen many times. CDR3 DNA: TGTGCCAGCAGTTTCGGGCAGGGGAAGAGCAATCAGCCCCAGCATTTT. Its protein product is CASSFGQGKSNQPQHF. The gene calls are TRBV12-3 or TRBV12-4 and TRBJ1-5, with a weak D call TRBD1 (6 bases). CDR3 length: 16 amino acids. The V end was cut by 3 bases, the J end by 1 base, with 13 bases between.